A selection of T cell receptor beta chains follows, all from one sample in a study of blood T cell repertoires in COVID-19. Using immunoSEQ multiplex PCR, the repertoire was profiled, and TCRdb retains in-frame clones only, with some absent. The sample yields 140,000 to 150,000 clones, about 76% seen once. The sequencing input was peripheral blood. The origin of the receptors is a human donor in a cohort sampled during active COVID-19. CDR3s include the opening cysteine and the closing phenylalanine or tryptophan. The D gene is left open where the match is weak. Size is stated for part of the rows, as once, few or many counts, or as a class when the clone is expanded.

DNA: TGTGCCAGTAGTTCCCTGGACAGGGGGTCCTACAATGAGCAGTTCTTC
CDR3: CASSSLDRGSYNEQFF
J: TRBJ2-1
D: TRBD1
V: TRBV19
size: NA

DNA: TGTGCCAGCTCACGGGGACAGCTTAATGAAAAACTGTTTTTT
CDR3: CASSRGQLNEKLFF
J: TRBJ1-4
D: TRBD1
V: TRBV18
size: NA

DNA: TGCAGCGTTACGGGGAGGGGTTCTCCTTACGAGCAGTACTTC
CDR3: CSVTGRGSPYEQYF
J: TRBJ2-7
D: TRBD2
V: TRBV29-1
size: few

DNA: TGCGCCAGCAGCCCGGGGACTAGTATTTTGGAGACCCAGTACTTC
CDR3: CASSPGTSILETQYF
J: TRBJ2-5
D: TRBD2
V: TRBV5-1
size: NA

DNA: TGTGCCAGCTCAGATAGCGGGAGGACACTCTACGGTCCGGACACTCCGGCCCAGTACTTC
CDR3: CASSDSGRTLYGPDTPAQYF
J: TRBJ2-5
D: TRBD2
V: TRBV18
size: NA

DNA: TGTGCCAGCAGCCGAGGACAGGGAATGGAGCAGTACTTC
CDR3: CASSRGQGMEQYF
J: TRBJ2-7
D: TRBD1
V: TRBV7-3
size: NA

DNA: TGTGCCAGCAGTACCAGACAGGGGGCACAGTTCTTC
CDR3: CASSTRQGAQFF
J: TRBJ2-1
D: TRBD1
V: TRBV6-5
size: NA

DNA: TGTGCCAGCAGCCCCCCGGCGGGGAGCTCCTACGAGCAGTACTTC
CDR3: CASSPPAGSSYEQYF
J: TRBJ2-7
D: NA
V: TRBV5-4
size: NA

DNA: TGTGCCAGCAGCTTCGGGGGTGGCGAGCAGTACTTC
CDR3: CASSFGGGEQYF
J: TRBJ2-7
D: NA
V: TRBV7-9
size: NA

DNA: TGTGCCAGCAGTGAAGCAAGGGGTTTGGTAGCGGGCCCCGGCTACGAGCAGTACTTC
CDR3: CASSEARGLVAGPGYEQYF
J: TRBJ2-7
D: TRBD2
V: TRBV6-1
size: NA

DNA: TGCGCCAGCAGTCAATCCACTAGCGAACACTACTACGAGCAGTACTTC
CDR3: CASSQSTSEHYYEQYF
J: TRBJ2-7
D: TRBD2
V: TRBV23-1
size: NA

DNA: TGTGCCAGCCGACTAGCGGGAGACTACGAGCAGTACTTC
CDR3: CASRLAGDYEQYF
J: TRBJ2-7
D: TRBD2
V: TRBV14
size: NA

DNA: TGTGCCAGTTCGGGGACAGGGAAGAATGAGCAGTTCTTC
CDR3: CASSGTGKNEQFF
J: TRBJ2-1
D: TRBD1
V: TRBV19
size: once

DNA: TGTGCCAGCAGCCATCAGACAGGGGGCGCCTACGAGCAGTACTTC
CDR3: CASSHQTGGAYEQYF
J: TRBJ2-7
D: TRBD1
V: TRBV11-2
size: few

DNA: TGTGCCAGCAGCTACCCCGGACACGTAGGGGCCTTTCCCGATGAGCAGTTCTTC
CDR3: CASSYPGHVGAFPDEQFF
J: TRBJ2-1
D: NA
V: TRBV14
size: NA

DNA: TGTGCCAGCACCTGGGGAGCCGGGGAGCTGTTTTTT
CDR3: CASTWGAGELFF
J: TRBJ2-2
D: NA
V: TRBV7-9
size: NA

DNA: TGTGCCAGCAGCCTTAGGACAGGGGAGAGCTACACCTTC
CDR3: CASSLRTGESYTF
J: TRBJ1-2
D: TRBD1
V: TRBV12-3/TRBV12-4
size: NA

DNA: TGTGCCAGCAGCTTAGGGCTCCAAGAGACCCAGTACTTC
CDR3: CASSLGLQETQYF
J: TRBJ2-5
D: NA
V: TRBV11-2
size: NA

DNA: TGTGCCAGCAGTCCGTCCGAGAGGGTTAACAGGGGGCCAGATACGCAGTATTTT
CDR3: CASSPSERVNRGPDTQYF
J: TRBJ2-3
D: TRBD1
V: TRBV27
size: NA

DNA: TGTGCCAGCAGCCTCTCTGGAGCTGCTTTCTTT
CDR3: CASSLSGAAFF
J: TRBJ1-1
D: NA
V: TRBV5-5
size: NA

DNA: TGTGCCAGCACCATAGGGACTAGCGGGTCCTCCTACGAGCAGTACTTC
CDR3: CASTIGTSGSSYEQYF
J: TRBJ2-7
D: TRBD2
V: TRBV7-9
size: once

DNA: TGTGCCAGCTCATGGCAGGGGGTCGGAGAGACCCAGTACTTC
CDR3: CASSWQGVGETQYF
J: TRBJ2-5
D: TRBD1
V: TRBV18
size: NA

DNA: TGTGCCAGCAAGAGGACAGGGGGCGAATCACCCCTCCACTTT
CDR3: CASKRTGGESPLHF
J: TRBJ1-6
D: TRBD1
V: TRBV2
size: NA

DNA: TGTGCCAGCAGAGCGGGACTAGCGGGTGCCCAGGGGGAGCTGTTTTTT
CDR3: CASRAGLAGAQGELFF
J: TRBJ2-2
D: TRBD2
V: TRBV2
size: NA

DNA: TGTGCCAGCACAAGACAGGGAGACACCTACGAGCAGTACTTC
CDR3: CASTRQGDTYEQYF
J: TRBJ2-7
D: TRBD1
V: TRBV27
size: NA

DNA: TGTGCCAGCAGTTTACCCCGACAGGGGGGCTCACCCCTCCACTTT
CDR3: CASSLPRQGGSPLHF
J: TRBJ1-6
D: TRBD1
V: TRBV28
size: NA

DNA: TGTGCCAGCAGCTCACACAGGGACGGCTACACCTTC
CDR3: CASSSHRDGYTF
J: TRBJ1-2
D: NA
V: TRBV7-9
size: NA

DNA: TGCGCCAGCAGCTTGGCCGGACTAGCGGGGAGGGTGGAGACCCAGTACTTC
CDR3: CASSLAGLAGRVETQYF
J: TRBJ2-5
D: TRBD2
V: TRBV5-1
size: NA

DNA: TGTGCCAGCAGCTTAAGACAGGGGGAAAAACTGTTTTTT
CDR3: CASSLRQGEKLFF
J: TRBJ1-4
D: TRBD1
V: TRBV7-3
size: NA

DNA: TGTGCCAGCAGCCCCCGCGGGGGCGTAAGTGGGGCCAACGTCCTGACTTTC
CDR3: CASSPRGGVSGANVLTF
J: TRBJ2-6
D: NA
V: TRBV5-4
size: NA

DNA: TGTGCCAGCAGCCAATTCCGGCTCGGACTAAGCTACGAGCAGTACTTC
CDR3: CASSQFRLGLSYEQYF
J: TRBJ2-7
D: NA
V: TRBV3-1/TRBV3-2
size: NA

DNA: TGTGCCAGCAGTCCAGCAGGCTATGCTTTCTCCGAGCAGTACTTC
CDR3: CASSPAGYAFSEQYF
J: TRBJ2-7
D: NA
V: TRBV7-2
size: many

DNA: TGCAGCGTATCCGAAGGACAGTCCTATAATTCACCCCTCCACTTT
CDR3: CSVSEGQSYNSPLHF
J: TRBJ1-6
D: NA
V: TRBV29-1
size: many

DNA: TGCGCCAGCAGCTTCGGGGGACAGGGGATTTACACCGGGGAGCTGTTTTTT
CDR3: CASSFGGQGIYTGELFF
J: TRBJ2-2
D: TRBD1
V: TRBV5-1
size: NA

DNA: TGTGCCAGCAGTTACCCGACAGGGGCGAAAAACATTCAGTACTTC
CDR3: CASSYPTGAKNIQYF
J: TRBJ2-4
D: TRBD1
V: TRBV6-2/TRBV6-3
size: NA

DNA: TGTGCCAGCAGCTTCACATACGGGGGGCCGGGGGCCAACGTCCTGACTTTC
CDR3: CASSFTYGGPGANVLTF
J: TRBJ2-6
D: NA
V: TRBV7-9
size: NA

DNA: TGTGCCAGCAGTGACTCGATGGAAGCGGGAAGGAATGAGCAGTTCTTC
CDR3: CASSDSMEAGRNEQFF
J: TRBJ2-1
D: TRBD2
V: TRBV6-4
size: few

DNA: TGTGCCAGCAGACTAATACCAGGGGGCGGCTCTGAAGCTTTCTTT
CDR3: CASRLIPGGGSEAFF
J: TRBJ1-1
D: TRBD1
V: TRBV28
size: many

DNA: TGTGCCAGCTCATCGACGGGTTATAGCAATCAGCCCCAGCATTTT
CDR3: CASSSTGYSNQPQHF
J: TRBJ1-5
D: NA
V: TRBV18
size: NA

DNA: TGTGCCAGCAGTTACTCGACTCGCGGGTTCGCGGGCTTTAGCAATCAGCCCCAGCATTTT
CDR3: CASSYSTRGFAGFSNQPQHF
J: TRBJ1-5
D: NA
V: TRBV6-2/TRBV6-3
size: NA

DNA: TGTGCCAGCTCACCTTCTACAGGGGGGGGTCGAGAGACCCAGTACTTC
CDR3: CASSPSTGGGRETQYF
J: TRBJ2-5
D: NA
V: TRBV18
size: NA

DNA: TGTGCCAGCAGGACGGGACAGGGGAGGCAAGAGACCCAGTACTTC
CDR3: CASRTGQGRQETQYF
J: TRBJ2-5
D: TRBD1
V: TRBV5-6
size: NA

DNA: TGTGCCAGCAGTTCCATGACCACTAAGGACAGGGGGCGCAGGGGCTACACCTTC
CDR3: CASSSMTTKDRGRRGYTF
J: TRBJ1-2
D: TRBD1
V: TRBV28
size: NA

DNA: TGTGCCAGCAGCTTGAGGGACAGGGGTCTGTATGGCTACACCTTC
CDR3: CASSLRDRGLYGYTF
J: TRBJ1-2
D: TRBD1
V: TRBV5-6
size: NA

DNA: TGTGCCAGTAGTATTCGCCGCCGGGACAGTCGCTACGAGCAGTACTTC
CDR3: CASSIRRRDSRYEQYF
J: TRBJ2-7
D: TRBD1
V: TRBV19
size: NA

DNA: TGTGCCAGCAGTTTCTTTTCTATGTGGCCGGGGTTATCAGGACGGGTGCTGAAAGCTTTCTTT
CDR3: CASSFFSMWPGLSGRVLKAFF
J: TRBJ1-1
D: NA
V: TRBV28
size: NA

DNA: TGTGCCAGCAGCCCCTGGACAGGGGCCTACGAGCAGTACTTC
CDR3: CASSPWTGAYEQYF
J: TRBJ2-7
D: TRBD1
V: TRBV4-2
size: NA

DNA: TGTGCCAGCAGCAGCGGGAGCTCCTACGAGCAGTACTTC
CDR3: CASSSGSSYEQYF
J: TRBJ2-7
D: TRBD2
V: TRBV28
size: once

DNA: TGTGCCAGTAGTACCGCCGTCGGGACAGGGATCTCCTACGAGCAGTACTTC
CDR3: CASSTAVGTGISYEQYF
J: TRBJ2-7
D: TRBD1
V: TRBV19
size: NA

DNA: TGTGCCAGCAGTTTTGGTATCCCGGGATACGGTTACGAGCAGTACTTC
CDR3: CASSFGIPGYGYEQYF
J: TRBJ2-7
D: NA
V: TRBV27
size: few

DNA: TGCGCCAGCAGCTTGGCCACTCCAGGGGATGAAAAACTGTTTTTT
CDR3: CASSLATPGDEKLFF
J: TRBJ1-4
D: NA
V: TRBV5-1
size: few

DNA: TGTGCCAGCTCACCTCCGGGACAGGGGTTTTTGGAGACCCAGTACTTC
CDR3: CASSPPGQGFLETQYF
J: TRBJ2-5
D: TRBD1
V: TRBV18
size: NA

DNA: TGCGCCAGCAGCCAAGATTTCCCAGGTTCCTCCTACGAGCAGTACTTC
CDR3: CASSQDFPGSSYEQYF
J: TRBJ2-7
D: NA
V: TRBV4-3
size: few

DNA: TGTGCCAGCAGCTTAACAGGGGGATCGTCGGCGAGCTCCTATAATTCACCCCTCCACTTT
CDR3: CASSLTGGSSASSYNSPLHF
J: TRBJ1-6
D: TRBD1
V: TRBV5-4
size: NA